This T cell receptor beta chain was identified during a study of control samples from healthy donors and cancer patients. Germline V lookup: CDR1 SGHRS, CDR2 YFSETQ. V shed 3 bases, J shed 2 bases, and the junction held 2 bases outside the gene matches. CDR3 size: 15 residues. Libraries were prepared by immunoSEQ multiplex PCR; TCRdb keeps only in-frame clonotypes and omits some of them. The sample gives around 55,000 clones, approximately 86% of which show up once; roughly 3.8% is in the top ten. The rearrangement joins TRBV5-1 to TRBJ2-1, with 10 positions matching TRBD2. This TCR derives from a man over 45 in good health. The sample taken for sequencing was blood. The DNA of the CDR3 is TGCGCCAGCAGCTCAGCGGGAGGGACCTACAATGAGCAGTTCTTC. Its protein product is CASSSAGGTYNEQFF.